This passage covers 8 T cell receptor beta chains from one sample sequenced in a study of CD8 T cells in Susac syndrome. RNA was extracted with the RNeasy kit, and a quantity of about 0.45 to 1 ug was reverse transcribed using random hexamers. TCRdb processed the immunoSEQ multiplex PCR reads anew with MiXCR; each CDR3 protein has one entry. The sample includes hundreds of thousands of distinct CDR3 sequences, about 94% of them seen just once. Sequenced: CD4+ T cells from PBMCs. These receptors were collected from a human donor with Susac syndrome.

The CDR3 DNA reads as TGTGCCAGCAGCGACCCGGGACAGCAAGAGACCCAGTACTTC. The encoded protein is CASSDPGQQETQYF. This chain joins TRBV6-2 or TRBV6-3 and TRBJ2-5; TRBD1 matches 7 bases. V shed 6 bases, J shed 2 bases, and the junction held 6 bases outside the gene matches. Per the germline V gene, CDR1 is MNHEY and CDR2 is SVGEGT. The CDR3 contains 14 residues.

The V call is TRBV20-1, the J call TRBJ2-7, with D tentatively TRBD2 (6 bases). The ends were cut back, 5 bases at V and 1 base at J, with 9 bases in the middle. Germline values: CDR1 DFQATT, CDR2 SNEGSKA (reference sequence). This CDR3 is 12 amino acids long. The CDR3 DNA sequence: TGCAGTGCTGGAGGGGCTTCCTACGAGCAGTACTTC. It codes for CSAGGASYEQYF.

The V call is TRBV3-1, the J call TRBJ2-7; 7 positions agree with TRBD2. The CDR3 contains 17 residues. Trimming at V came to 1 base and at J to 0 bases, leaving 9 bases not matched to a gene. Germline V gives CDR1 LGHDT, CDR2 YNNKEL (reference sequence). The CDR3 sequence is CASSQVGGLAASYEQYF. DNA of the CDR3: TGTGCCAGCAGCCAAGTGGGCGGGCTAGCGGCCTCCTACGAGCAGTACTTC.

The rearrangement links TRBV18 to TRBJ1-2; 9 bases are shared with TRBD1. Germline trimming cut 3 bases from V and 6 bases from J; bases unmatched to any gene: 8. The CDR3 contains 15 residues. Germline V gives CDR1 KGHSH, CDR2 LQKENI. CDR3 nucleotide sequence: TGTGCCAGCTCACCGCCGGGACAGGGTCGAGATGGCTACACCTTC. Its translation: CASSPPGQGRDGYTF. The variable domain in full, completed from reference TRBV18 and TRBJ1-2, reads NAGVMQNPRHLVRRRGQEARLRCSPMKGHSHVYWYRQLPEEGLKFMVYLQKENIIDESGMPKERFSAEFPKEGPSILRIQQVVRGDSAAYFCASSPPGQGRDGYTFGSGTRLTVV.

The V gene is TRBV30, the J gene TRBJ2-2; TRBD1 agrees at 10 bases. CDR3 length: 13 residues. The germline CDR1 and CDR2 sequences are GTSNPN and SVGIG (reference sequence). V lost 7 bases, J lost 4 bases, and 3 bases stayed unmatched. In nucleotides, the CDR3 is TGTGCCTTGGGACAGGGGTTCACCGGGGAGCTGTTTTTT. This sequence encodes CALGQGFTGELFF.

The rearrangement links TRBV7-3 to TRBJ2-7; 10 bases map to TRBD1. Germline V lookup: CDR1 SGHTA, CDR2 FQGTGA. This CDR3 is built from 16 residues. Germline trimming cut 6 bases from V and 4 bases from J; bases unmatched to any gene: 12. For the CDR3, the DNA is TGTGCCAGCAGTCCGACGGCGGGACAGGGGCCTTACGAGCAGTACTTC. It encodes CASSPTAGQGPYEQYF.

This chain joins TRBV20-1 and TRBJ1-5, with TRBD1 as a possible D gene (6 bases). Germline V gene sequence: CDR1 DFQATT, CDR2 SNEGSKA (reference sequence). The CDR3 has 15 amino acids. With 0 bases removed from V and 1 base from J, the gap between germline ends came to 10 bases. CDR3 in amino acids: CSARDKGGSNQPQHF. DNA for the CDR3: TGCAGTGCTAGAGATAAAGGGGGAAGCAATCAGCCCCAGCATTTT.

The chain uses TRBV20-1 and TRBJ2-3; D is undetermined. Trimming took 4 bases from V and 5 from J, leaving 13 bases between them. The CDR3 totals 13 residues. Germline-derived CDR1 and CDR2 are DFQATT and SNEGSKA (reference sequence). CDR3 DNA sequence: TGCAGTGCTACTAAGGTGATAGGAGATACGCAGTATTTT. It is translated as CSATKVIGDTQYF.